Below, 28 T cell receptor beta chains from the same sample are listed, as sequenced in a study of T cell responses to AZD1222 COVID-19 vaccine. Assay: immunoSEQ multiplex PCR; the TCRdb copy retains only in-frame clones and omits some. The sample records 120,000 or so clones, around 85% being singletons. The source material was peripheral blood, sampled on day 0 of AZD1222 vaccination. The origin of the receptors is an adult in good health.

The chain has TRBV5-1 and TRBJ1-1; TRBD1 might be the D (5 bases). CDR1 is SGHRS and CDR2 is YFSETQ in the germline V gene. The CDR3 covers 14 residues. V lost 2 bases to trimming and J lost 1 base, with 9 bases between them. The CDR3: CASSFWDGNTEAFF. CDR3 DNA sequence: TGCGCCAGCAGCTTTTGGGACGGGAACACTGAAGCTTTCTTT.

V usage is TRBV15 and J usage is TRBJ2-3, with TRBD2 matching 8 bases. Germline V gene sequence: CDR1 LNHNV, CDR2 YYDKDF (reference sequence). The length of the CDR3 is 16 residues. V trimming: 3 bases; J trimming: 1 base; junction bases outside the gene matches: 6. The CDR3 DNA reads TGTGCCACCAGCAGCGACGGGGGGGCAGGCACAGATACGCAGTATTTT. Translation gives CATSSDGGAGTDTQYF.

V gene TRBV19 combines with J gene TRBJ1-2; unclear D gene. CDR3 length equals 15 residues. V lost 4 bases to trimming and J lost 4 bases, with 16 bases between them. Germline lookup yields CDR1 LNHDA and CDR2 SQIVND (reference sequence). CDR3 in amino acids: CASSTQISVGYGYTF. For the CDR3, the DNA is TGTGCCAGTAGTACCCAAATTTCGGTGGGCTATGGCTACACCTTC.

This chain uses TRBV19 with TRBJ2-5, with 9 bases matching TRBD2. The J segment lost 5 bases and the V segment lost 4 bases, leaving 11 bases of the junction unmatched. CDR1 is LNHDA and CDR2 is SQIVND in the germline V gene (reference sequence). The CDR3 spans 16 residues. CDR3 sequence (DNA): TGTGCCAGTAGTAAGGGTCTGCGGGGGGGCCGGGAGACCCAGTACTTC. It specifies CASSKGLRGGRETQYF.

The chain carries TRBV28 and TRBJ1-1, with 7 bases identical to TRBD1. Trimming at V came to 5 bases and at J to 6 bases, leaving 6 bases not matched to a gene. The CDR3 covers 13 residues. CDR1 and CDR2 (germline): MDHEN, SYDVKM. CDR3 loop: CASSLDRWAEAFF. The CDR3 DNA reads as TGTGCCAGCAGTCTGGACAGGTGGGCTGAAGCTTTCTTT.

This clone was detected once. V and J are TRBV28 and TRBJ1-5; D remains unclear. Germline CDR1 reads MDHEN; CDR2 reads SYDVKM. V lost 6 bases and J lost 2, with 17 bases in between. This CDR3 contains 16 residues. CDR3 nucleotide sequence: TGTGCCAGCAGGTCCCCAGGCACGTGGGGCAATCAGCCCCAGCATTTT. It specifies CASRSPGTWGNQPQHF. The full variable domain, rest sourced from reference TRBV28 and TRBJ1-5, is DVKVTQSSRYLVKRTGEKVFLECVQDMDHENMFWYRQDPGLGLRLIYFSYDVKMKEKGDIPEGYSVSREKKERFSLILESASTNQTSMYLCASRSPGTWGNQPQHFGDGTRLSIL.

This sequence joins TRBV18 and TRBJ1-2; D unresolved. CDR1 and CDR2 (germline): KGHSH, LQKENI. V was shortened by 4 bases and J by 6 bases, with 15 bases between the two germline ends. The length of the CDR3 is 14 residues. The CDR3 bases are TGTGCCAGCTCACGAGAGGTAGCGTATAATGGCTACACCTTC. It codes for CASSREVAYNGYTF.

CDR3 in amino acids: CASSRQGIEEKLFF. The CDR3 DNA reads TGTGCCAGCAGTAGACAGGGGATAGAAGAAAAACTGTTTTTT. The V call is TRBV7-2, the J call TRBJ1-4, with TRBD1 identical over 8 bases. Looked up from germline, CDR1 is SGHTA and CDR2 is FQGNSA. This CDR3 is built from 14 residues. With V trimmed by 6 bases and J by 8 bases, 8 bases remained unmatched.

The count of this clone is one. This chain joins TRBV6-2 or TRBV6-3 and TRBJ2-3, with TRBD2 matching over 9 bases. Germline V lookup: CDR1 MNHEY, CDR2 SVGEGT. CDR3 length: 16 amino acids. Germline trimming cut 2 bases from V and 5 bases from J; bases unmatched to any gene: 8. CDR3 DNA sequence: TGTGCCAGCAGTTACAATGCGGGGGGGCCGAGAGATACGCAGTATTTT. Its protein is CASSYNAGGPRDTQYF.

This clone was seen a single time. The chain has TRBV9 and TRBJ2-1; unclear D gene. V lost 4 bases and J 5 bases, leaving 10 bases between the germline ends. Germline V gene data show CDR1 as SGDLS and CDR2 as YYNGEE. The CDR3 spans 13 residues. CDR3 loop: CASSSYRHNEQFF. CDR3 bases: TGTGCCAGCAGCAGCTACCGTCACAATGAGCAGTTCTTC. Drawing the rest from reference TRBV9 and TRBJ2-1, the complete variable domain is DSGVTQTPKHLITATGQRVTLRCSPRSGDLSVYWYQQSLDQGLQFLIQYYNGEERAKGNILERFSAQQFPDLHSELNLSSLELGDSALYFCASSSYRHNEQFFGPGTRLTVL.

The CDR3, as DNA: TGCAGTGCTAGTGAGCCCACAGATACGCAGTATTTT. The encoded protein is CSASEPTDTQYF. The rearrangement links TRBV20-1 to TRBJ2-3; no definite D call. In germline, CDR1 is DFQATT, CDR2 SNEGSKA (reference sequence). The V end was cut by 3 bases, the J end by 2 bases, with 6 bases between. The CDR3 consists of 12 residues.

The genes are TRBV28 and TRBJ2-1; D is possibly TRBD1 (6 bases). Germline-derived CDR1 and CDR2 are MDHEN and SYDVKM. The CDR3 totals 16 residues. Trimming took off 5 bases at V and 1 base at J, with 15 bases between the two ends. The CDR3 region is CASSPDQGGSYNEQFF. The DNA for the CDR3 is TGTGCCAGCAGTCCCGATCAAGGGGGTTCCTACAATGAGCAGTTCTTC.

The rearrangement links TRBV4-1 to TRBJ2-3; D is perhaps TRBD2 (7 bases). The ends were cut back, 3 bases at V and 4 bases at J, with 14 bases in the middle. The CDR3 covers 15 residues. Per germline, CDR1 MGHRA and CDR2 YSYEKL. The CDR3 DNA reads as TGCGCCAGCAGCCAGTCCTCCGGGGGGCCAGATACGCAGTATTTT. Translation gives CASSQSSGGPDTQYF.

This clone was seen once. V is TRBV12-3 or TRBV12-4 and J is TRBJ1-6, with D uncertain. This CDR3 region has 13 residues. V was cut by 7 bases and J by 9 bases, with 13 bases left in between. CDR3 loop: CASKLSPGSPLHF. CDR3 in DNA: TGTGCCAGCAAGCTCTCACCCGGTTCACCCCTCCACTTT.

This chain links TRBV5-6 with TRBJ2-2, with unresolved D. This CDR3 spans 13 amino acids. V dropped 0 bases and J dropped 7 bases, with 7 bases sitting between them. CDR1 is SGHDT and CDR2 is YYEEEE in the germline V gene. In DNA, the CDR3 is TGTGCCAGCAGCTTGGTTTTCGACGGGGAGCTGTTTTTT. Protein product: CASSLVFDGELFF.

This clone was counted between two and nine times. V and J are TRBV28 and TRBJ1-2; D gene ambiguous. The V gene lost 6 bases and the J gene lost 4 bases, with 12 bases spanning the gap. The CDR3 runs to 13 residues. Germline V gene sequence: CDR1 MDHEN, CDR2 SYDVKM. The CDR3 DNA reads TGTGCCAGCAGCCTGGACGGACTCTATGGCTACACCTTC. Residues: CASSLDGLYGYTF.

This clone appeared a single time. The chain is built from TRBV7-4 and TRBJ2-7; D could derive from TRBD1 or TRBD2 (5 bases each). The V gene's germline CDR1 is SGHVT and CDR2 SQSDAQ. V was trimmed by 0 bases and J by 2 bases, leaving 11 bases between them. The CDR3 sequence is 15 residues long. CDR3 in DNA: TGTGCCAGCAGCTTAGCACACGGGGCCGCCTACGAGCAGTACTTC. Its protein is CASSLAHGAAYEQYF.

The CDR3 here is CASSTSDSPNYGYTF. In DNA, the CDR3 is TGTGCCAGCTCGACCTCGGACAGCCCGAACTATGGCTACACCTTC. The rearrangement links TRBV18 to TRBJ1-2, with a tentative D call TRBD1 (6 bases). CDR1 is KGHSH and CDR2 is LQKENI in the germline V gene. V lost 6 bases and J lost 2, with 16 bases in between. The CDR3 contains 15 residues.

The chain uses TRBV7-8 and TRBJ2-3, with 9 positions matching TRBD2. Germline assignment: CDR1 SGHVS and CDR2 FQNEAQ. The V gene end was trimmed by 5 bases and the J gene end by 2 bases; junction bases not matched to a gene: 14. CDR3 size: 18 residues. CDR3 sequence (DNA): TGTGCCAGCAGCGACCCGCTTGGGATAGCGGGGGACACAGATACGCAGTATTTT. Translation: CASSDPLGIAGDTDTQYF.

V usage is TRBV7-8 and J usage is TRBJ1-4; D is undetermined. V gave up 6 bases and J gave up 7 bases, with 9 bases separating them. This CDR3 region has 12 residues. Germline V gives CDR1 SGHVS, CDR2 FQNEAQ. The CDR3 DNA reads TGTGCCAGCAGAGCATTGGGTGAAAAACTGTTTTTT. Its translation: CASRALGEKLFF.

The CDR3 DNA follows: TGTGCCAGCAGCCAAGATGGGGCCGGGGTAGATGAGCAGTTCTTC. Protein sequence: CASSQDGAGVDEQFF. The V and J genes are TRBV3-1 (or the pseudogene TRBV3-2) and TRBJ2-1, with D possibly called TRBD1 or TRBD2 (5 bases each). CDR1 and CDR2 (germline): LGHDT, YNNKEL (reference sequence). The CDR3 runs 15 residues. Trimming pared 0 bases from V and 8 bases from J, leaving 14 bases between.

This CDR3 is CASTGGRLRGQYF. In nucleotides, the CDR3 is TGTGCCAGCACCGGCGGGCGACTACGAGGCCAGTACTTC. The chain is built from TRBV28 and TRBJ2-7, with D perhaps TRBD2 (5 bases). V gave up 7 bases and J gave up 10 bases, with 20 bases separating them. The V gene's germline CDR1 is MDHEN and CDR2 SYDVKM. The CDR3 is 13 residues long.

This chain joins TRBV7-9 and TRBJ1-4; weak D call: TRBD1 (6 bases). This CDR3 comprises 14 residues. Trimming left V 5 bases short and J 2 bases short, with 9 bases between. Germline values: CDR1 SEHNR, CDR2 FQNEAQ (reference sequence). CDR3 protein: CASSPGQTNEKLFF. The DNA for the CDR3 is TGTGCCAGCAGCCCAGGACAGACTAATGAAAAACTGTTTTTT.

This clone was detected only once. The chain carries TRBV6-1 and TRBJ1-5; no reliable D call. V was pared by 1 base and J by 7 bases, with 11 bases between. Germline CDR1 and CDR2: MNHNS and SASEGT. This CDR3 contains 14 residues. In DNA, the CDR3 is TGTGCCAGCAGTGAAGAAATCCGCGGACAGCCCCAGCATTTT. Its translation: CASSEEIRGQPQHF.

The sample holds many counts of this clone. The V call is TRBV5-1, the J call TRBJ2-2, with TRBD1 matching 7 bases. V was clipped by 0 bases and J by 1 base; unmatched bases: 0. The CDR3 totals 15 residues. Germline CDR1 and CDR2: SGHRS and YFSETQ. CDR3 protein: CASSLGQGNTGELFF. CDR3 nucleotides: TGCGCCAGCAGCTTGGGACAGGGGAACACCGGGGAGCTGTTTTTT. The complete variable domain, with remaining parts taken from reference TRBV5-1 and TRBJ2-2, reads KAGVTQTPRYLIKTRGQQVTLSCSPISGHRSVSWYQQTPGQGLQFLFEYFSETQRNKGNFPGRFSGRQFSNSRSEMNVSTLELGDSALYLCASSLGQGNTGELFFGEGSRLTVL.

The table lists this clone with a few counts. J is TRBJ2-1 and V is TRBV5-5; 8 bases match TRBD2. The length of the CDR3 is 15 residues. Losses at the gene ends were 4 bases for V and 5 bases for J; bases not matched to a gene: 8. Germline lookup yields CDR1 SGHKS and CDR2 YYEKEE (reference sequence). The CDR3 coding sequence is TGTGCCAGCAGCGTACCGGGACTAGGGAACAATGAGCAGTTCTTC. Its translation: CASSVPGLGNNEQFF.

The rearrangement joins TRBV24-1 to TRBJ2-1; D possibly corresponds to TRBD1 (5 bases). Germline V gene lookup returns CDR1 KGHDR and CDR2 SFDVKD. V lost 5 bases and J 6 bases, leaving 10 bases between the germline ends. The CDR3 is 13 residues long. The CDR3 DNA is TGTGCCACCAGTGGGGTAGGGGCCAATGAGCAGTTCTTC. Translated, it gives CATSGVGANEQFF.

There are a few counts of this clone. The genes are TRBV7-8 and TRBJ2-1, with 11 nucleotides matching TRBD2. The CDR3 covers 16 residues. Germline V gene lookup returns CDR1 SGHVS and CDR2 FQNEAQ. V dropped 3 bases and J dropped 8; count of bases not matched to a gene: 9. CDR3 DNA sequence: TGTGCCAGCAGCTTTAAGACTAGCGGGGTCGTCGATGAGCAGTTCTTC. It is translated as CASSFKTSGVVDEQFF.